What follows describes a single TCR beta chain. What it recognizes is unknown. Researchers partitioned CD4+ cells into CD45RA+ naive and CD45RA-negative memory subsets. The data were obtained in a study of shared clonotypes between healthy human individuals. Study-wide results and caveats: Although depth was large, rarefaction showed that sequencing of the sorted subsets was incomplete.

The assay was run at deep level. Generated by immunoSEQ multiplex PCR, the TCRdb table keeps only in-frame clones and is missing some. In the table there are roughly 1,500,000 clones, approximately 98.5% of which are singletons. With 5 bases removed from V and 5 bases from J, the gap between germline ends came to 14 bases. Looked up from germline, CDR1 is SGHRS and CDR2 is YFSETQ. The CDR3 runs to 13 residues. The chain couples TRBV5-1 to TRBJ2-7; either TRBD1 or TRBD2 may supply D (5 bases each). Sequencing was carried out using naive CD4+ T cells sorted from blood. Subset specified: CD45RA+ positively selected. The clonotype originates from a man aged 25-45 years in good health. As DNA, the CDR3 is TGCGCCAGCAGTATGGGGGTAGAAGACGAGCAGTACTTC. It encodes CASSMGVEDEQYF.